The 5 T cell receptor beta chains below were found in one sample sequenced in a study of blood T cell repertoires in COVID-19. Sequencing was performed with immunoSEQ multiplex PCR; in TCRdb, only in-frame clones are kept and a portion is missing. The sample carries about 300,000 clones, more than 80% recorded once. Sequencing was done on a sample of peripheral blood. Receptors originate from a man younger than 30 who had recovered from COVID-19.

The V call is TRBV9, the J call TRBJ1-3; TRBD1 might be the D (6 bases). Germline CDR1 reads SGDLS; CDR2 reads YYNGEE. The CDR3 covers 15 residues. V was cut by 1 base and J by 0 bases, with 8 bases left in between. The CDR3 here is CASSVTGTSGNTIYF. In DNA form, the CDR3 reads TGTGCCAGCAGCGTAACAGGGACCTCTGGAAACACCATATATTTT.

The chain has TRBV6-5 and TRBJ1-1; D might be TRBD1 (5 bases). Germline lookup yields CDR1 MNHEY and CDR2 SVGAGI. Trimming pared 6 bases from V and 4 bases from J, leaving 12 bases between. The CDR3 length is 13 residues. CDR3 region: CASRRDWVTEAFF. CDR3 nucleotides: TGTGCCAGCAGAAGGGACTGGGTCACTGAAGCTTTCTTT.

This clone was seen once. This chain connects TRBV7-9 to TRBJ2-5; unclear D gene. Germline V lookup: CDR1 SEHNR, CDR2 FQNEAQ (reference sequence). The CDR3 loop spans 14 amino acids. V was clipped by 3 bases and J by 1 base, with 9 bases between them. CDR3 in DNA: TGTGCCAGCAGCTTCCTCAGAACCCAAGAGACCCAGTACTTC. This codes for CASSFLRTQETQYF. The full variable domain, rest sourced from reference TRBV7-9 and TRBJ2-5, is DTGVSQNPRHKITKRGQNVTFRCDPISEHNRLYWYRQTLGQGPEFLTYFQNEAQLEKSRLLSDRFSAERPKGSFSTLEIQRTEQGDSAMYLCASSFLRTQETQYFGPGTRLLVL.

The rearrangement links TRBV6-5 to TRBJ2-3; D is possibly TRBD2 (6 bases). Per germline, CDR1 MNHEY and CDR2 SVGAGI. There are 16 residues in the CDR3. Trimming removed 4 bases at V and 1 base at J, with 15 bases between. The CDR3 loop reads CASSSGLWGGTDTQYF. CDR3 DNA sequence: TGTGCCAGCAGTTCCGGACTCTGGGGGGGCACAGATACGCAGTATTTT.

This clone was seen ten or more times. The V gene is TRBV7-9, the J gene TRBJ1-2, with TRBD1 as a possible D gene (6 bases). Trimming stripped 5 bases from V and 4 bases from J, with 11 bases between. CDR1 and CDR2 (germline): SEHNR, FQNEAQ (reference sequence). The CDR3 has 13 residues. DNA for the CDR3: TGTGCCAGCAGCGCAGGGGTTCCCTATGGCTACACCTTC. Amino acid sequence: CASSAGVPYGYTF.